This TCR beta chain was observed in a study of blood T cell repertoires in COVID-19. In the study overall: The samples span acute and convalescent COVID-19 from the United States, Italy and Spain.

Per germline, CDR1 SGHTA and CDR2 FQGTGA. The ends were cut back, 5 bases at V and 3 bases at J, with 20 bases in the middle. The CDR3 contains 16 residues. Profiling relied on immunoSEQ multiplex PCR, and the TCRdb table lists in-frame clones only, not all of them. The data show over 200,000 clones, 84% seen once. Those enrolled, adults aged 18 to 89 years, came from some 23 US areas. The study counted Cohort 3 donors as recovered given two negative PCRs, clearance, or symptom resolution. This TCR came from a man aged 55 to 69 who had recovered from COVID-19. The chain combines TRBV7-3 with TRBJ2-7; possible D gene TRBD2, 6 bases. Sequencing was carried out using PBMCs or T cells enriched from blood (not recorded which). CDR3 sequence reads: CASSLGPNQGGYEQYF. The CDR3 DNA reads TGTGCCAGCAGCCTGGGCCCTAATCAGGGAGGCTACGAGCAGTACTTC.